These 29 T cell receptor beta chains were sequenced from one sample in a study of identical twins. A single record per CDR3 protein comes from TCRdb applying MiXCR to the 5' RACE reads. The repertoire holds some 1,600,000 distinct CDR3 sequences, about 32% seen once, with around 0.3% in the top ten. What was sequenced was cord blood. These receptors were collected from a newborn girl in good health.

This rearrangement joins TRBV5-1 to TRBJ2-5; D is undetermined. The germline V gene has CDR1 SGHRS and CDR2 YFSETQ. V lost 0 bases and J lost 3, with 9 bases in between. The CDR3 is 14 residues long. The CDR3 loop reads CASSLGYTKETQYF. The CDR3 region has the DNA TGCGCCAGCAGCTTGGGTTACACCAAAGAGACCCAGTACTTC.

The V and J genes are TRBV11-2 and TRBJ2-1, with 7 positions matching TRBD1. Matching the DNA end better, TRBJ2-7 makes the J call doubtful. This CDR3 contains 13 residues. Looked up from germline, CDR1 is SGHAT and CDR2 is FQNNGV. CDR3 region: CASSCTGDNEQYF. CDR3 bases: TGTGCCAGCAGCTGTACAGGGGACAATGAGCAGTACTTC.

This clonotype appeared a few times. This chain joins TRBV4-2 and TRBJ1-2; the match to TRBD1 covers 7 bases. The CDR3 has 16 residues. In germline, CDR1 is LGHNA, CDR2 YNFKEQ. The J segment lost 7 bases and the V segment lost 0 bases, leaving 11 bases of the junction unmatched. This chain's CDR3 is CASSQDLEQGTGGYTF. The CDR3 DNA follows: TGTGCCAGCAGCCAAGATCTCGAACAGGGGACGGGTGGCTACACCTTC.

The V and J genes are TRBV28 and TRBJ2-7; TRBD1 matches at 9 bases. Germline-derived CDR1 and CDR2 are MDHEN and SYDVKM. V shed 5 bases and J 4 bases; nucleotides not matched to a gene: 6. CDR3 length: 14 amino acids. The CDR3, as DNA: TGTGCCAGCAGTCGTCGGACAGGGGCGTACGAGCAGTACTTC. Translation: CASSRRTGAYEQYF. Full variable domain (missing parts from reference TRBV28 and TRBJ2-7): DVKVTQSSRYLVKRTGEKVFLECVQDMDHENMFWYRQDPGLGLRLIYFSYDVKMKEKGDIPEGYSVSREKKERFSLILESASTNQTSMYLCASSRRTGAYEQYFGPGTRLTVT.

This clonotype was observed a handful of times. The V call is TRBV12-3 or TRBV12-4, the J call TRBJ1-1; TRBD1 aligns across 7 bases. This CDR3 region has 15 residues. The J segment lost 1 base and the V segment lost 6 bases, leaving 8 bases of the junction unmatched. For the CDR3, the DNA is TGTGCCAGCAGCCCCGACAGGGCAAAGAACACTGAAGCTTTCTTT. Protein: CASSPDRAKNTEAFF.

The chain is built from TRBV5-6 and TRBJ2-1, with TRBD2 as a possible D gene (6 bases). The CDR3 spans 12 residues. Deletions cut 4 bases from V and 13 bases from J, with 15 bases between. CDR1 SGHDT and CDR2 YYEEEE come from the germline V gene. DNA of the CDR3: TGTGCCAGCAGCCGGACTACAAAGGACCAGTTCTTC. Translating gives CASSRTTKDQFF.

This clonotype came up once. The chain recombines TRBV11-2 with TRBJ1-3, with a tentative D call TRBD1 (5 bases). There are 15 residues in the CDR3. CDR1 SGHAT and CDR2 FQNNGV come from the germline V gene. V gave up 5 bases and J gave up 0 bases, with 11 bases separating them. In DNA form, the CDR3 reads TGTGCCAGCAGCGCGGGACGGCCCTCTGGAAACACCATATATTTT. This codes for CASSAGRPSGNTIYF.

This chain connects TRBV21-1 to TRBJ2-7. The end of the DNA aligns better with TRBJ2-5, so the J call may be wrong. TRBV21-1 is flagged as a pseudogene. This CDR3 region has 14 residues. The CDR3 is CASSNSADQETQYF. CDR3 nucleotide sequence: TGTGCCAGCAGCAACTCTGCGGATCAAGAGACCCAGTACTTC.

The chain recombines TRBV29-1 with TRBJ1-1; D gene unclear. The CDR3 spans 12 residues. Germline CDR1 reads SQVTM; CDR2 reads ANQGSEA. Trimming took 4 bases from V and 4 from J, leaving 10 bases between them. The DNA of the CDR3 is TGCAGCGTTGGGGCGTATCCCACTGAAGCTTTCTTT. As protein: CSVGAYPTEAFF.

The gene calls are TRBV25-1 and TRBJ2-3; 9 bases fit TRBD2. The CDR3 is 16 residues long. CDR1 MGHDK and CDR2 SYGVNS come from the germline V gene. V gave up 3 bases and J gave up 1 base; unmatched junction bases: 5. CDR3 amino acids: CASSDSGSPRTDTQYF. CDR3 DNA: TGTGCCAGCAGTGATAGCGGGAGCCCCCGCACAGATACGCAGTATTTT.

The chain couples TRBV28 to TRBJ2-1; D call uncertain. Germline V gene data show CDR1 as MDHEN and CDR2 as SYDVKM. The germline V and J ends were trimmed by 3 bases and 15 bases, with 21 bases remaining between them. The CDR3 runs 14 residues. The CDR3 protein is CASSFSNQIETRFF. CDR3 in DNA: TGTGCCAGCAGTTTTTCCAATCAGATAGAGACCCGGTTCTTC.

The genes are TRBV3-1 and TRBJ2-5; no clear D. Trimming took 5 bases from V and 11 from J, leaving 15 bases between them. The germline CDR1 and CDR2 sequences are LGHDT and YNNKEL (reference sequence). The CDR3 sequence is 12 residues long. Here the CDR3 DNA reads TGTGCCAGCAGCTTCCTAGTGAGTGAGCAGTACTTC. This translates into CASSFLVSEQYF.

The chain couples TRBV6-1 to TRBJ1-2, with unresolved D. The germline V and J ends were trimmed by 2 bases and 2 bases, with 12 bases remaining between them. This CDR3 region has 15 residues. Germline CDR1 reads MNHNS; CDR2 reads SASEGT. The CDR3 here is CASSEFVSANYGYTF. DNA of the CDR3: TGTGCCAGCAGTGAATTTGTGTCAGCCAACTATGGCTACACCTTC.

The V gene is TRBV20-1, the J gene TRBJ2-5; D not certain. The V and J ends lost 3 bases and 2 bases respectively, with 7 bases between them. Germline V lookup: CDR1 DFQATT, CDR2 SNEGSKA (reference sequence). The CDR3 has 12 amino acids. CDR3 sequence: CSASVPQETQYF. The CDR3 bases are TGCAGTGCTAGCGTTCCTCAAGAGACCCAGTACTTC.

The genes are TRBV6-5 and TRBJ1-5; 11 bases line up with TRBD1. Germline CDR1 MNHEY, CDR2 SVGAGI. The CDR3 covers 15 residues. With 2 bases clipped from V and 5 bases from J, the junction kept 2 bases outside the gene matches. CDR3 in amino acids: CASSYGTGGDQPQHF. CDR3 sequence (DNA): TGTGCCAGCAGTTACGGGACAGGGGGGGATCAGCCCCAGCATTTT.

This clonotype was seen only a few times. The chain's CDR3 is CASSLGAGANYGYTF. The DNA of the CDR3 is TGTGCCAGCAGCTTAGGTGCAGGAGCTAACTATGGCTACACCTTC. The rearrangement links TRBV7-2 to TRBJ1-2; D unclear. This CDR3 is built from 15 residues. In germline, CDR1 is SGHTA, CDR2 FQGNSA. Trimming removed 1 base at V and 0 bases at J, with 9 bases between.

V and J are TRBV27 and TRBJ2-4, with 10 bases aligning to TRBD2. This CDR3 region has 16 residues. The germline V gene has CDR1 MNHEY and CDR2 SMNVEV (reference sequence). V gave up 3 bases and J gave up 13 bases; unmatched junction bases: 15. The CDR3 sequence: CASSFNLAGAGNEQYF. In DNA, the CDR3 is TGTGCCAGCAGTTTCAACCTAGCGGGAGCGGGCAATGAGCAGTACTTC.

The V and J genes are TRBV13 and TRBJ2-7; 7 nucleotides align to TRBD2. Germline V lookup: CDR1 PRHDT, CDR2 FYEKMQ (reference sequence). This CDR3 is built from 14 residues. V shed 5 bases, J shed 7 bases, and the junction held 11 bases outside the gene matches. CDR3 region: CASSRRDYYNEQYF. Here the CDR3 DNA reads TGTGCCAGCAGCCGTCGGGACTACTACAATGAGCAGTACTTC.

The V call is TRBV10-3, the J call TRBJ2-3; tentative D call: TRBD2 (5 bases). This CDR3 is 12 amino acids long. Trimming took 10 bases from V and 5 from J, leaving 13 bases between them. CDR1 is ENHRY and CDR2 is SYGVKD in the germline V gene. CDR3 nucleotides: TGTGCCACCGAGGGTTTGGGAGATACGCAGTATTTT. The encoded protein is CATEGLGDTQYF.

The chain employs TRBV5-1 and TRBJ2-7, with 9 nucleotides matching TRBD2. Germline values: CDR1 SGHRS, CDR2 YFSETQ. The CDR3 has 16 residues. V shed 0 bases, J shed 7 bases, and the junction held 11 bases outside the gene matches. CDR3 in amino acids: CASSLGGGAHVNEQYF. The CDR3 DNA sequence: TGCGCCAGCAGCTTGGGCGGGGGGGCTCACGTCAATGAGCAGTACTTC.

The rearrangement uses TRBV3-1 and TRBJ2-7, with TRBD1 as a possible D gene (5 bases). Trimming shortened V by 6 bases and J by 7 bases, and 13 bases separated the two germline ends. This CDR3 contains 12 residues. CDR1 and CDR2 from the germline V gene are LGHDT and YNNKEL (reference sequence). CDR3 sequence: CASSYRSDEQYF. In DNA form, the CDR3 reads TGTGCCAGCAGTTACAGGAGTGATGAGCAGTACTTC.

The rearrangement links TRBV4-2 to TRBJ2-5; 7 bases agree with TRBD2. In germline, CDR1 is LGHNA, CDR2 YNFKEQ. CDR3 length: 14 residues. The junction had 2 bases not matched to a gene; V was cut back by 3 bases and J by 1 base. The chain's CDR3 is CASSQTSLQETQYF. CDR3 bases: TGTGCCAGCAGCCAGACTAGCCTCCAAGAGACCCAGTACTTC.

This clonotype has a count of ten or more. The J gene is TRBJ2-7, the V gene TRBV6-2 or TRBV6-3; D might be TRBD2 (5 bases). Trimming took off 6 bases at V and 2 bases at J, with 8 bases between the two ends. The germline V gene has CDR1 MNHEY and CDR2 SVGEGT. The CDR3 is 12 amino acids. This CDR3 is CASSHGAYEQYF. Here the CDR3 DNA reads TGTGCCAGCAGCCACGGGGCCTACGAGCAGTACTTC.

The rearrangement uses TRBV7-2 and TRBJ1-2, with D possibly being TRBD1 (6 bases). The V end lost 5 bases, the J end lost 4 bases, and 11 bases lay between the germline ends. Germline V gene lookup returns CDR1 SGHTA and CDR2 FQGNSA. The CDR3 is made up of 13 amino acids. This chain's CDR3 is CASSIDRTYGYTF. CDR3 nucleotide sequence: TGTGCCAGCAGCATAGACAGGACCTATGGCTACACCTTC.

CDR3 bases: TGTGCCACCCGAGAGGGGGGATTCTACAATGAGCAGTACTTC. Encoded protein: CATREGGFYNEQYF. The rearrangement uses TRBV24-1 and TRBJ2-5; possibly TRBD1 or TRBD2 for D (6 bases each). CDR1 KGHDR and CDR2 SFDVKD come from the germline V gene. Trimming cost V 9 bases and J 11 bases, with 24 bases left between them. The CDR3 loop spans 14 amino acids.

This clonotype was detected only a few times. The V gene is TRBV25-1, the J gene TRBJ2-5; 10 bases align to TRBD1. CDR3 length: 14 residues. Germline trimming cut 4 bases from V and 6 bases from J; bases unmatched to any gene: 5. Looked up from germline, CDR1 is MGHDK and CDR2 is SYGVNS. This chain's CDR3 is CASSGRDRGKTQYF. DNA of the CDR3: TGTGCCAGCAGTGGTAGGGACAGGGGAAAGACCCAGTACTTC.

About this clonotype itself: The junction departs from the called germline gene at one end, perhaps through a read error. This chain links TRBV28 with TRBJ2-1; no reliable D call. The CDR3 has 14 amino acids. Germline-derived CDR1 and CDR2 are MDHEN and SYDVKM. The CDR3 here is CASSLLTLYSEQFF. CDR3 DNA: TGTGCCAGCAGTTTATTAACTTTATACAGTGAGCAGTTCTTC.

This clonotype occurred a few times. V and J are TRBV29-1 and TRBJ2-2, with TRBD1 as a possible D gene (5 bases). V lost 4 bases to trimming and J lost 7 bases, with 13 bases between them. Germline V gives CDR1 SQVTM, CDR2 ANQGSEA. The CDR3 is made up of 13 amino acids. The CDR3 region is CSVVSGHHGELFF. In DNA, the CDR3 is TGCAGCGTTGTATCAGGGCACCACGGGGAGCTGTTTTTT.

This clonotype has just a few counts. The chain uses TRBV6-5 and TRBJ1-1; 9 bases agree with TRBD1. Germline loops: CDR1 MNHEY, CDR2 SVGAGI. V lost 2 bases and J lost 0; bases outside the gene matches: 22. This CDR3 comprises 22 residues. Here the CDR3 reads CASSYPNPGQGKGVGLNTEAFF. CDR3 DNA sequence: TGTGCCAGCAGTTACCCTAACCCGGGACAGGGAAAAGGCGTGGGTTTGAACACTGAAGCTTTCTTT.